Below, one T cell receptor beta chain is given with its context. Its target is not known. Naive T cells were sorted: CD4+CD8-CD45RO-CD45RA+ for CD4+, CD8+CD4-CD45RA+CD27bright for CD8+. Each TCR library used 500 ng of total RNA and a linear amplification protocol. Authors' analysis steps: Sequencing covered 65,000 to 100,000 rearranged alpha-chain transcripts across 5 healthy donors. MiXCR was run by TCRdb on the reads, yielding one entry per CDR3 protein. In this record, the V and J calls reflect TCRdb's handling and not the investigators' own analysis. Seen here are about 180,000 distinct CDR3 sequences, 65% to 75% observed once, and the top ten hold roughly 2.3%. This CDR3 has 14 residues. V shed 2 bases, J shed 4 bases, and the junction held 5 bases outside the gene matches. CDR1 is MNHEY, CDR2 SVGAGI, per germline. This sample is drawn from a study of healthy donors' naive CD4 and CD8 T cells. Study-level background: Donors, half of them female, were 20-25, 40-50 or 60-70 years old.

Study-level results: Bias from naive T cell homeostatic proliferation was not addressed.

The receptor was derived from a pool of human donors in good health; the sample pools cells from several healthy donors. The specimen was naive CD4+ and CD8+ T cells sorted from blood, pooled from several donors. This chain connects TRBV6-5 to TRBJ2-7; 7 bases match TRBD1. Here the CDR3 DNA reads TGTGCCAGCAGTTACGAGGGACAGCAATACGAGCAGTACTTC. Translated, it gives CASSYEGQQYEQYF.